This T cell receptor beta chain was identified during a study of shared clonotypes between healthy human individuals. About the study: Donors were a couple of women and a few men aged 18 to 49. The study's findings and limits: The study generally estimated greater richness for naive than memory subsets.

This clone appeared once. Its antigen is undetermined. V lost 3 bases and J lost 4, with 9 bases in between. This CDR3 comprises 13 residues. Looked up from germline, CDR1 is SGHNT and CDR2 is YYREEE (reference sequence). Repertoires were generated with immunoSEQ multiplex PCR, while TCRdb's copy carries only in-frame clones and drops some. The profile shows a few million clones, 85% to 95% of them singletons. The source material was naive CD4+ T cells sorted from blood. Subset specified: CD45RA+ positively selected. The TCR originated in a man aged 18 to 29 in good health. The rearrangement joins TRBV5-4 to TRBJ2-3; the D is unclear. Here the CDR3 reads CASSSLGSDTQYF. Here the CDR3 DNA reads TGTGCCAGCAGCTCACTTGGCTCAGATACGCAGTATTTT. The whole variable domain, filled in from reference TRBV5-4 and TRBJ2-3, reads ETGVTQSPTHLIKTRGQQVTLRCSSQSGHNTVSWYQQALGQGPQFIFQYYREEENGRGNFPPRFSGLQFPNYSSELNVNALELDDSALYLCASSSLGSDTQYFGPGTRLTVL.